Here is one T cell receptor (beta chain) with its context. Its antigen is unknown. This sample was included in a study of graft-versus-host responses after intestinal transplantation. Looking at the study overall: Those transplanted obtained multivisceral, liver-intestinal, or isolated intestinal grafts. All recipients got anti-thymocyte globulin induction, then tacrolimus and steroids for about 3 years. Findings and caveats of the study: Early post-transplant HvG declines showed an association with peak circulating GvH clone levels.

Method: immunoSEQ multiplex PCR; TCRdb's copy keeps in-frame clones and lacks some. The sample lists tens of thousands of clones; around four fifths were seen once. The V segment lost 3 bases and the J segment 4 bases; nucleotides outside the gene matches: 6. Germline CDR1 and CDR2: MDHEN and SYDVKM. The CDR3 is 15 residues long. The rearrangement joins TRBV28 to TRBJ2-1, with 7 bases matching TRBD2. The receptor was derived from a human patient who received an intestinal transplant, so some T cells may come from the graft donor. The sample was PBMCs, taken about 38 months after transplant. The chain's CDR3 is CASSLRLAEYNEQFF. The CDR3 DNA reads as TGTGCCAGCAGTTTGAGGCTAGCGGAGTACAATGAGCAGTTCTTC.